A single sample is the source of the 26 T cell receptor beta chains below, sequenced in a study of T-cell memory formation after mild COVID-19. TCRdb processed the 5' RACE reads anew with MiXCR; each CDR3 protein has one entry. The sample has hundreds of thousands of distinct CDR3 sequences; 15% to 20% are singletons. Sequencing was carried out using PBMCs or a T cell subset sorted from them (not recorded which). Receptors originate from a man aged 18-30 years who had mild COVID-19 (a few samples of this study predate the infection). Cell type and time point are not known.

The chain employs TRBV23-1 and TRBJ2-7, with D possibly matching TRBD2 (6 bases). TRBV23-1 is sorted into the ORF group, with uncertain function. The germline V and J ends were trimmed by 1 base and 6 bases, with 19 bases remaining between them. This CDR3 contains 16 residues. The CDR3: CASSQFQSPAGPEQYF. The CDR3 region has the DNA TGCGCCAGCAGTCAATTTCAATCACCAGCGGGTCCCGAGCAGTACTTC.

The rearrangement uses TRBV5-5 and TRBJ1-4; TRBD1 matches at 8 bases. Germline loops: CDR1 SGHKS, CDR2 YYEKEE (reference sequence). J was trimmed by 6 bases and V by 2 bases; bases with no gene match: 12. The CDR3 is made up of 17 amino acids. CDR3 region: CASSFVPGQVLDEKLFF. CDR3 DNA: TGTGCCAGCAGCTTCGTCCCGGGACAGGTTCTGGATGAAAAACTGTTTTTT.

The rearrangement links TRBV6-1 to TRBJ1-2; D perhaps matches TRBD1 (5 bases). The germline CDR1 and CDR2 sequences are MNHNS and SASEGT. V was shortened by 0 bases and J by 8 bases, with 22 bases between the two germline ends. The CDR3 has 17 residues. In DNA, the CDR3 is TGTGCCAGCAGTGAAGCGCTTCACGGGGCAGATAGCTGGGGCTACACCTTC. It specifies CASSEALHGADSWGYTF.

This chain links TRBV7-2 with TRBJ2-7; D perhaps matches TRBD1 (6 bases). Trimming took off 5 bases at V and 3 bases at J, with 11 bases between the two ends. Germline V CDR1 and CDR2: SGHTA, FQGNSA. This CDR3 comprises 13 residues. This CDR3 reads CASSPDRNYEQYV. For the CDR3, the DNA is TGTGCCAGCAGCCCAGACAGGAACTACGAGCAGTACGTC.

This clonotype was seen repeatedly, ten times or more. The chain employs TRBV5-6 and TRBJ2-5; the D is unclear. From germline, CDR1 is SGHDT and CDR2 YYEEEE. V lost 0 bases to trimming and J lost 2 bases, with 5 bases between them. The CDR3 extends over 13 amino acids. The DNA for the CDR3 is TGTGCCAGCAGCTTGGATGAGCAAGAGACCCAGTACTTC. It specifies CASSLDEQETQYF.

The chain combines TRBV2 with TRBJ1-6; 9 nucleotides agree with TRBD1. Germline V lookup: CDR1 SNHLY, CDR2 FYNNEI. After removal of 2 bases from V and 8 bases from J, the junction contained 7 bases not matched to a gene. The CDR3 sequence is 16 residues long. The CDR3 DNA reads TGTGCCAGCAGTGAATATGGGACAGGGAGGGATTCACCCCTCCACTTT. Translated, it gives CASSEYGTGRDSPLHF.

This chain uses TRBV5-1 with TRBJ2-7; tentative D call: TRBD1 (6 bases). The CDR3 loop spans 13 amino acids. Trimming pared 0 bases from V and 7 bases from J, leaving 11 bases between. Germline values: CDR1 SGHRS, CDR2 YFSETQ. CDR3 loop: CASSLVWGQEQYF. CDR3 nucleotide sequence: TGCGCCAGCAGCTTGGTCTGGGGGCAAGAGCAGTACTTC.

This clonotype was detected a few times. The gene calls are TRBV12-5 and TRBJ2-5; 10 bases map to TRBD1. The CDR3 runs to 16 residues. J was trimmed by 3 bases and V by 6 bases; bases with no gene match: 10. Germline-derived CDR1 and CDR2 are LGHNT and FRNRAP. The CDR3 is CASGVGTGAPEETQYF. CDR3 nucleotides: TGTGCTAGTGGCGTGGGGACAGGGGCTCCGGAAGAGACCCAGTACTTC.

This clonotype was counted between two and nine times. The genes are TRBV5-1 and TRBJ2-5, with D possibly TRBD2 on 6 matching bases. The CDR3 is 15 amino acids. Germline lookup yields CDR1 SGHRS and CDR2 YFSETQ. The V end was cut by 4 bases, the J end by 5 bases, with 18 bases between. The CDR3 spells CASSPNQGGRETQYF. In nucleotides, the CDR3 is TGCGCCAGCAGCCCCAATCAGGGAGGTAGGGAGACCCAGTACTTC.

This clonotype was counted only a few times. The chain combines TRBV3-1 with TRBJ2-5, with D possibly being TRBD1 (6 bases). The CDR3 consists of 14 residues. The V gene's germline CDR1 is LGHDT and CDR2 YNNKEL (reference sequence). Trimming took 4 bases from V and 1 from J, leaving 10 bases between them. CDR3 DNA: TGTGCCAGCAGCCGACAGGAGGTCCAAGAGACCCAGTACTTC. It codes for CASSRQEVQETQYF.

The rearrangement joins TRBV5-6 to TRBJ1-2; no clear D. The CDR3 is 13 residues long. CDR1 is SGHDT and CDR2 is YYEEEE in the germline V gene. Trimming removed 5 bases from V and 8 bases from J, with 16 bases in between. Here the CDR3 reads CASRPGISGGYTF. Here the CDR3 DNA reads TGTGCCAGCAGACCGGGGATTTCTGGGGGCTACACCTTC.

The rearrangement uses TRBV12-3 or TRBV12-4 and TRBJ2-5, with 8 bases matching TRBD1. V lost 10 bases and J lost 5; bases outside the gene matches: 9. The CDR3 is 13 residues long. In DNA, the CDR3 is TGTGCCACCGGAGACAGGGGTTCGGAGACCCAGTACTTC. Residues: CATGDRGSETQYF.

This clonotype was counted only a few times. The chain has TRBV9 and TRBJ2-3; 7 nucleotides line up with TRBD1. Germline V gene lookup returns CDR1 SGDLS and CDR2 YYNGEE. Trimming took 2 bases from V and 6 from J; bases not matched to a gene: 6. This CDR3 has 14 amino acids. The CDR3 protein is CASSVTGAPDTQYF. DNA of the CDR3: TGTGCCAGCAGCGTTACAGGGGCCCCCGATACGCAGTATTTT. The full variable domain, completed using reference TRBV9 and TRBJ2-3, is DSGVTQTPKHLITATGQRVTLRCSPRSGDLSVYWYQQSLDQGLQFLIQYYNGEERAKGNILERFSAQQFPDLHSELNLSSLELGDSALYFCASSVTGAPDTQYFGPGTRLTVL.

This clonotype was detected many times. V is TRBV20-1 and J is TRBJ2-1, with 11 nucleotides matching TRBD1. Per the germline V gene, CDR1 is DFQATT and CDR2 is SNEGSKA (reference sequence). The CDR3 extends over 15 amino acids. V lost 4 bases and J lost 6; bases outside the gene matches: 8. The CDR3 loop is CSATTGTGGSNEQFF. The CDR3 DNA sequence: TGCAGTGCTACAACCGGGACAGGGGGTTCCAATGAGCAGTTCTTC.

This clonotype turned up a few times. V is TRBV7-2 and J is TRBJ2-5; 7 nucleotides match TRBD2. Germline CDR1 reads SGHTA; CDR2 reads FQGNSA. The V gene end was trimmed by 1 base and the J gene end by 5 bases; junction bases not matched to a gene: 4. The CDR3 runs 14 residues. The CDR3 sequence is CASSLVHGGETQYF. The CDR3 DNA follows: TGTGCCAGCAGCTTAGTACACGGGGGGGAGACCCAGTACTTC.

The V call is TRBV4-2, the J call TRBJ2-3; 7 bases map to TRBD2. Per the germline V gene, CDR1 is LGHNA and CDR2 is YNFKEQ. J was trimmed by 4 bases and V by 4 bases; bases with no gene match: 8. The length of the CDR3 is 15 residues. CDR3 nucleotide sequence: TGTGCCAGCAGCCTTGGACTAGAGGACTCAGATACGCAGTATTTT. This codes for CASSLGLEDSDTQYF.

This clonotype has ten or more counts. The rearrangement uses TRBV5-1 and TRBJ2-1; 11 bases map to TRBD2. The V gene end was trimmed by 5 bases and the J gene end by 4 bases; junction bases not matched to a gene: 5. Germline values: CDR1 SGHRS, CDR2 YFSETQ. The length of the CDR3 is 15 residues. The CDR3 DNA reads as TGCGCCAGCAGATCTAGCGGGGGGACTTACAATGAGCAGTTCTTC. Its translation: CASRSSGGTYNEQFF.

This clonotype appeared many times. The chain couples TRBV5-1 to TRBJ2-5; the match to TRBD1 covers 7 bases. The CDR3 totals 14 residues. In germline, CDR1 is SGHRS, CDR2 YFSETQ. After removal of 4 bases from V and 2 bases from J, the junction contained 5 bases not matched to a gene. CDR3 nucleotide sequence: TGCGCCAGCAGCCCGGGACAGCCGCAAGAGACCCAGTACTTC. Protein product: CASSPGQPQETQYF.

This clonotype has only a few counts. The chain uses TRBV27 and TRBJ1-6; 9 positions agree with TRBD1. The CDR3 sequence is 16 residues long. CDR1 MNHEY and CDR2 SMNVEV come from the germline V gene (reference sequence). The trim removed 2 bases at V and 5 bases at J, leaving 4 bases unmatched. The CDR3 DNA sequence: TGTGCCAGCAGTTTAGGGACAGGGATGGATAATTCACCCCTCCACTTT. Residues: CASSLGTGMDNSPLHF.

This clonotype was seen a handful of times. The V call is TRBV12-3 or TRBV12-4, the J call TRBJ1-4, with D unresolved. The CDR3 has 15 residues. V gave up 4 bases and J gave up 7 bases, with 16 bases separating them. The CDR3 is CASSYAGSKVEKLFF. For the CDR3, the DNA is TGTGCCAGCAGTTATGCCGGGTCTAAGGTTGAAAAACTGTTTTTT.

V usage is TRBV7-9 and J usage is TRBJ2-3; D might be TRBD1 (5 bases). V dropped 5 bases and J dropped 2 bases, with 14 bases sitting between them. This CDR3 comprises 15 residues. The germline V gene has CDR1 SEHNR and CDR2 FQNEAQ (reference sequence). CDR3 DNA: TGTGCCAGCAGCCTACCGACAGAGCTCACAGATACGCAGTATTTT. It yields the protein CASSLPTELTDTQYF.

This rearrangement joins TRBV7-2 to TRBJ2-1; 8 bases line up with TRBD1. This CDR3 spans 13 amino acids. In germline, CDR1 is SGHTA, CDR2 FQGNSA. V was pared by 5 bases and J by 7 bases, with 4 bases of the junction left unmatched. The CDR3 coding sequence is TGTGCCAGCAGCCGCGACAGGGGTAATGAGCAGTTCTTC. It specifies CASSRDRGNEQFF.

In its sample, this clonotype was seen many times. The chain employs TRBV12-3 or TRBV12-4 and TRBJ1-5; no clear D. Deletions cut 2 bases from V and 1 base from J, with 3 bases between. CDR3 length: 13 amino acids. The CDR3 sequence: CASSLRSNQPQHF. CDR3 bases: TGTGCCAGCAGTTTAAGGAGCAATCAGCCCCAGCATTTT.

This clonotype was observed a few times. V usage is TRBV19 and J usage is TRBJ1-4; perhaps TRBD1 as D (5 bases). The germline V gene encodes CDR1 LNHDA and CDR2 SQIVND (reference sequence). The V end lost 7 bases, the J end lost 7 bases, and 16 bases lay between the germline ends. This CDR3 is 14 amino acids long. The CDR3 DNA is TGTGCCAGTACCGACCCGGGGCATGGTGAAAAACTGTTTTTT. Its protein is CASTDPGHGEKLFF.

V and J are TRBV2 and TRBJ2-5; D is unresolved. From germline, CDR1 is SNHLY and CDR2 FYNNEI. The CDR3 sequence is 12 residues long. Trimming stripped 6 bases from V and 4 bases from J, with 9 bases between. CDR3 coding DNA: TGTGCCAGCAGATCTGACCGAGAGACCCAGTACTTC. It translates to CASRSDRETQYF.

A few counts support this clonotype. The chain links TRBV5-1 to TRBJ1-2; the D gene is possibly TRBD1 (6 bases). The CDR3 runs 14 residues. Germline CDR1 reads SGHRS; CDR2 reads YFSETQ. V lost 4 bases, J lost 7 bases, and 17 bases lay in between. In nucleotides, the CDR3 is TGCGCCAGCAGCGGACAGTCGAGGATGGGTGGCTACACCTTC. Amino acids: CASSGQSRMGGYTF.